Below, 5 T cell receptor beta chains from the same sample are listed, as sequenced in a study of OX40 agonist ivuxolimab in advanced cancers. Receptor amplification or capture employed the immunoSEQ multiplex PCR assay. In its TCRdb copy, this immuneACCESS table keeps in-frame sequences only and misses some clones. Where compared with another copy, unresolved V genes explain less than half of these, and the others have no known cause. The sample data list 60,000 or so clones, and approximately 84% of these were observed just once. Roughly 2% of the sample comes from the top ten. The specimen was CD4+ or CD8+ T cells sorted from blood, collected in a trial of the OX40 agonist ivuxolimab. These receptors were obtained from an adult with an advanced solid tumor such as melanoma, head and neck, liver or kidney cancer.

This chain joins TRBV6-4 and TRBJ1-2; possibly TRBD1 for D (6 bases). V shed 6 bases and J shed 5 bases, with 13 bases lying between them. Germline CDR1 reads MRHNA; CDR2 reads SNTAGT. CDR3 size: 13 residues. The CDR3 is CASRSGTTYGYTF. In nucleotides, the CDR3 is TGTGCCAGCAGATCCGGGACAACATATGGCTACACCTTC.

This clone was detected once. The chain has TRBV9 and TRBJ1-1, with D uncertain. This CDR3 comprises 14 residues. Germline V gives CDR1 SGDLS, CDR2 YYNGEE. Trimming removed 5 bases from V and 6 bases from J, with 17 bases in between. This CDR3 is CASSRTSQKAEAFF. The CDR3 nucleotides are TGTGCCAGCAGTCGGACCTCTCAGAAGGCTGAAGCTTTCTTT. The full variable domain, rest sourced from reference TRBV9 and TRBJ1-1, is DSGVTQTPKHLITATGQRVTLRCSPRSGDLSVYWYQQSLDQGLQFLIQYYNGEERAKGNILERFSAQQFPDLHSELNLSSLELGDSALYFCASSRTSQKAEAFFGQGTRLTVV.

The chain is built from TRBV12-5 and TRBJ2-1; tentative D call: TRBD2 (6 bases). Trimming removed 7 bases at V and 3 bases at J, with 13 bases between. Germline V gives CDR1 LGHNT, CDR2 FRNRAP. The CDR3 extends over 14 amino acids. The CDR3 nucleotides read TGTGCTAGTGCCACCGCGGGGTTCTACAATGAGCAGTTCTTC. Translating it yields CASATAGFYNEQFF. Supplemented by reference TRBV12-5 and TRBJ2-1, the full variable domain reads DARVTQTPRHKVTEMGQEVTMRCQPILGHNTVFWYRQTMMQGLELLAYFRNRAPLDDSGMPKDRFSAEMPDATLATLKIQPSEPRDSAVYFCASATAGFYNEQFFGPGTRLTVL.

The J gene is TRBJ2-5, the V gene TRBV19; D is possibly TRBD1 or TRBD2 (5 bases each). V was shortened by 10 bases and J by 0 bases, with 21 bases between the two germline ends. CDR3 length: 16 amino acids. Germline V gives CDR1 LNHDA, CDR2 SQIVND (reference sequence). CDR3 loop: CATRPGRRGNQETQYF. CDR3 DNA: TGTGCCACCAGACCGGGACGCCGAGGGAACCAAGAGACCCAGTACTTC.

The chain recombines TRBV6-6 with TRBJ2-3; D possibly corresponds to TRBD1 (6 bases). The V gene's germline CDR1 is MNHNY and CDR2 SVGAGI (reference sequence). The CDR3 consists of 14 residues. The V end was cut by 8 bases, the J end by 4 bases, with 16 bases between. This CDR3 reads CASLLTGSSDTQYF. DNA of the CDR3: TGTGCCAGCTTATTGACAGGATCCTCAGATACGCAGTATTTT.